The clone carrying this TCR beta chain was seen only a few times. The antigen is not known. Per germline, CDR1 LGHNA and CDR2 YNFKEQ. The CDR3 extends over 16 amino acids. Losses at the gene ends were 5 bases for V and 7 bases for J; bases not matched to a gene: 14. Both 60 Vbeta primers and 13 Jbeta primers went into the PCR. Assay used: immunoSEQ multiplex PCR; TCRdb lists only in-frame clones, some missing. The table includes some 110,000 clones, roughly 74% detected once. This specimen comes from a study of cytomegalovirus exposure and HLA in healthy donors. General observations from the study: Trimming of TCR beta V- and J-genes showed a link, identified in a later analysis, to a missense DCLRE1C variant. It was in a later analysis that TCR association rates were seen to vary by HLA locus, highest for DRB1 and lowest for HLA-C. A few of the chains that were CMV-associated were confirmed in vitro to be specific for CMV antigens.

This chain joins TRBV4-2 and TRBJ2-1; 7 nucleotides line up with TRBD1. The receptor comes from a man aged 35 to 55 in good health and CMV-seronegative. The material sequenced was PBMCs. The CDR3 spells CASSEQPRTGENEQFF. CDR3 DNA: TGTGCCAGCAGCGAACAACCGAGAACAGGGGAGAATGAGCAGTTCTTC.